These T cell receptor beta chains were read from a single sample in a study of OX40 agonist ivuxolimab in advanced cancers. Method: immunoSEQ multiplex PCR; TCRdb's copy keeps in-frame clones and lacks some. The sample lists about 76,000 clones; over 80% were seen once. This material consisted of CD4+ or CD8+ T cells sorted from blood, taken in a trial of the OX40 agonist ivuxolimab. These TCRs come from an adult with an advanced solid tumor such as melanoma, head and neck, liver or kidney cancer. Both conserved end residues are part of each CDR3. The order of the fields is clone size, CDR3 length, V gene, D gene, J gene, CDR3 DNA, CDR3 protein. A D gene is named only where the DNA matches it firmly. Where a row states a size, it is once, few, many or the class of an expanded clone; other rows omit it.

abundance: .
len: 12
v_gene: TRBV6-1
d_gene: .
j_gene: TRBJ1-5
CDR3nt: TGTGCCAGCACCGATGGCAATCAGCCCCAGCGTTTT
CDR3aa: CASTDGNQPQRF

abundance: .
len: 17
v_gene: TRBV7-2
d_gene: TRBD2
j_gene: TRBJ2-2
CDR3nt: TGTGCCAGCAGCCCCCGGCTAGCGGGGGAGGGGACCGGGGAGCTGTTTTTT
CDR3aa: CASSPRLAGEGTGELFF

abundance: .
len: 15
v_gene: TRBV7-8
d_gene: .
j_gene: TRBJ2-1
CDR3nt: TGTGCCAGCAGCTTAGCGGGGCGGGACCACAATGAGCAGTTCTTC
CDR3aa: CASSLAGRDHNEQFF

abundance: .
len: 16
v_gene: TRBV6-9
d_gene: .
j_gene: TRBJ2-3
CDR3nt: TGTGCCAGACATTCCCCCGGCCCCCTCTTCACAGATACGCAGTATTTT
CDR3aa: CARHSPGPLFTDTQYF

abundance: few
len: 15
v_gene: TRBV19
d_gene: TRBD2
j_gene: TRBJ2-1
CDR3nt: TGTGCCAGTACCCTACTAGCGGGAGGTGTGAATGAGCAGTTCTTC
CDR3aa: CASTLLAGGVNEQFF

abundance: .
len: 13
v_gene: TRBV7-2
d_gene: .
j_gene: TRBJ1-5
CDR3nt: TGTGCCAGCAGCTTAGCCAGCAATCAGCCCCAGCATTTT
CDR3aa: CASSLASNQPQHF

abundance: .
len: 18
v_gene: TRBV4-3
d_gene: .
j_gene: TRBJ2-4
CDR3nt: TGCGCCAGCAGCCAAGATCCCGGGGGCGACTGGGCCAAAAACATTCAGTACTTC
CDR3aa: CASSQDPGGDWAKNIQYF

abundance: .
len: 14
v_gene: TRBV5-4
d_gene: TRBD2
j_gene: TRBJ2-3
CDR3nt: TGTGCCAGCAGCTTAGCGGGAGGGGTGGATACGCAGTATTTT
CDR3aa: CASSLAGGVDTQYF

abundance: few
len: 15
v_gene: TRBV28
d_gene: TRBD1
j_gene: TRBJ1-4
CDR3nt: TGTGCCACTCAGACAGGGGGCGTAGCTAATGAAAAACTGTTTTTT
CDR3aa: CATQTGGVANEKLFF

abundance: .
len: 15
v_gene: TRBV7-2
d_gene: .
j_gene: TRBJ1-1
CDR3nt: TGTGCCAGCAGCTTAGTCCCTTGGGGCGGGACTGAAGCTTTCTTT
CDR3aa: CASSLVPWGGTEAFF

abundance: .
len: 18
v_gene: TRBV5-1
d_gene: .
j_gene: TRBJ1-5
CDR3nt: TGCGCCAGCAGCTTGGGACCCTATTCGCCTAATAGCAATCAGCCCCAGCATTTT
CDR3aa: CASSLGPYSPNSNQPQHF

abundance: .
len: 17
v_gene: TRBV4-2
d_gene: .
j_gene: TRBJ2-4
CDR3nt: TGTGCCAGCAGCCAAGATCCAGCGGGCATAGCCAAAAACATTCAGTACTTC
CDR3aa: CASSQDPAGIAKNIQYF

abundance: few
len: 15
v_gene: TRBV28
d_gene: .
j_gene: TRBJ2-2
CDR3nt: TGTGCCAGCAGTTTAGAAGGGGGTAACACCGGGGAGCTGTTTTTT
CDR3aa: CASSLEGGNTGELFF

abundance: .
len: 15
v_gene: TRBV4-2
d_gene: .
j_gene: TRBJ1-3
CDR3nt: TGTGCCAGCAGCCAAGGCCAGAGCTCTGGAAACACCATATATTTT
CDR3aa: CASSQGQSSGNTIYF

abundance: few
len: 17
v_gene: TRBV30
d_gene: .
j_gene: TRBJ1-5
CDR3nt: TGTGCCTGGAGTGTAGGAGGGTATCGGGGTATAGGTCAGCCCCAGCATTTT
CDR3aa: CAWSVGGYRGIGQPQHF

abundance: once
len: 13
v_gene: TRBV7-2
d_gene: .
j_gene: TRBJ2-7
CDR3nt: TGTGCCAGCAGCTACGGGAAATCCTACGAGCAGTACTTC
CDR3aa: CASSYGKSYEQYF

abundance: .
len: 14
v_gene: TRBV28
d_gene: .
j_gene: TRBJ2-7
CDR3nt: TGTGCCAGCCAAAAACCGGGACAAACCTACGAGCAGTACTTC
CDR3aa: CASQKPGQTYEQYF

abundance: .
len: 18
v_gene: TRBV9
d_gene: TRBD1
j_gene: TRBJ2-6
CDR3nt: TGTGCCAGCAGCCTTCGGACAGGGGCGTTATCTGGGGCCAACGTCCTGACTTTC
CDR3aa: CASSLRTGALSGANVLTF

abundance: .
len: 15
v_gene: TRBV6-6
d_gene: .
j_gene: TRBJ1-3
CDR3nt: TGTGCCAGCAGTTACTCGAGAGACTCTGGAAACACCATATATTTT
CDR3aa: CASSYSRDSGNTIYF

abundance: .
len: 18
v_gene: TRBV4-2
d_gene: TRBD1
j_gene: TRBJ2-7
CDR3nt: TGTGCCAGCAGCCAAGATAGGGCCGGGACAGGGTTCTCCTACGAGCAGTACTTC
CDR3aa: CASSQDRAGTGFSYEQYF

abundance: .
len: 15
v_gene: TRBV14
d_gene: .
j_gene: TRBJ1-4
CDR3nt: TGTGCCAGCAGCCGAACAGGCTTCTCCTACGAAAAACTGTTTTTT
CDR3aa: CASSRTGFSYEKLFF

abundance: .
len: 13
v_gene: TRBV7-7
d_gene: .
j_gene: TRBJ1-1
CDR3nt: TGTGCCAGCAGCTTACAGGCGGACACTGAAGCTTTCTTT
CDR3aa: CASSLQADTEAFF

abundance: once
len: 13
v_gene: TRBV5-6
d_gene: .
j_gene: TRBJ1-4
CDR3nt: TGTGCCAGCAGCCCGGGGACTAATGAAAAACTGTTTTTT
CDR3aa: CASSPGTNEKLFF

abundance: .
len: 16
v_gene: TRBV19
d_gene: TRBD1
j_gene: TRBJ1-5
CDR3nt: TGTGCCAGTAGTATTGACAGGGAACGGGGCAATCAGCCCCAGCATTTT
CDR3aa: CASSIDRERGNQPQHF

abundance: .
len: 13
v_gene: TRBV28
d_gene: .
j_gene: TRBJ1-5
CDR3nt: TGTGCCAGCAGTTTTCGGGGGCCTCAGCCCCAGCATTTT
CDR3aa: CASSFRGPQPQHF

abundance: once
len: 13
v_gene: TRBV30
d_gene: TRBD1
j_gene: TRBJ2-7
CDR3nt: TGTGCGTCGGATGGACAGGGGCTAGGGGAGCAGTACTTC
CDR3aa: CASDGQGLGEQYF

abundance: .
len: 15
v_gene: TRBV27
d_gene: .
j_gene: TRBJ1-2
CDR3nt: TGTGCCAGCAGGGACCCCGGGGGACCCTTCTATGGCTACACCTTC
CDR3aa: CASRDPGGPFYGYTF

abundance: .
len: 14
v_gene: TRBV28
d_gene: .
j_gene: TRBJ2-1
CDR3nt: TGTGCCAGCAGCCCGCCCCGGGGAGGCGTTGAGCAGTTCTTC
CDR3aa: CASSPPRGGVEQFF

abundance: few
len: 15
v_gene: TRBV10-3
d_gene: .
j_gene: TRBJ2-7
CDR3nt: TGTGCCATCAGTGGGGTAGGTGGGAGCCGATACGAGCAGTACTTC
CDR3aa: CAISGVGGSRYEQYF